The 25 T cell receptor beta chains given below trace back to one sample, sequenced in a study of patients and donors after allogeneic stem cell transplantation. TCRdb re-analysed the RT-PCR reads in MiXCR, keeping a single row per CDR3 protein. The sample includes about 110,000 distinct CDR3 sequences, approximately 35% of them seen just once. Sample: blood, either unsorted or a sorted T cell fraction (not recorded which). The source is a human donor who was either an allogeneic HSCT recipient or a stem cell or donor lymphocyte infusion donor (not recorded which). It is not recorded whose cells these are; they may come from a transplant donor.

The gene calls are TRBV28 and TRBJ2-1, with TRBD2 identical over 8 bases. There are 14 residues in the CDR3. Germline V CDR1 and CDR2: MDHEN, SYDVKM. Losses at the gene ends were 3 bases for V and 4 bases for J; bases not matched to a gene: 2. The CDR3 region has the DNA TGTGCCAGCAGTTTTACGGGAGGGTACAATGAGCAGTTCTTC. Amino acids: CASSFTGGYNEQFF.

The CDR3 DNA sequence: TGTGCCAGCAGTTCGGACAGTCACTACGAGCAGTACTTC. Its translation: CASSSDSHYEQYF. The chain couples TRBV6-2 or TRBV6-3 to TRBJ2-7; a possible D gene is TRBD1 (6 bases). This CDR3 has 13 residues. Deletions cut 4 bases from V and 3 bases from J, with 10 bases between. Germline V gene sequence: CDR1 MNHEY, CDR2 SVGEGT.

This clonotype appeared many times. This chain joins TRBV29-1 and TRBJ1-1; the D is unclear. The germline V and J ends were trimmed by 8 bases and 2 bases, with 12 bases remaining between them. CDR3 size: 12 residues. Germline assignment: CDR1 SQVTM and CDR2 ANQGSEA. The CDR3 here is CSHVSLNTEAFF. The CDR3 DNA reads as TGCAGCCACGTTAGTCTTAACACTGAAGCTTTCTTT. Full variable domain (missing parts from reference TRBV29-1 and TRBJ1-1): SAVISQKPSRDICQRGTSLTIQCQVDSQVTMMFWYRQQPGQSLTLIATANQGSEATYESGFVIDKFPISRPNLTFSTLTVSNMSPEDSSIYLCSHVSLNTEAFFGQGTRLTVV.

The chain uses TRBV29-1 and TRBJ2-7, with no clear D. V dropped 2 bases and J dropped 2 bases, with 10 bases sitting between them. CDR3 length: 13 amino acids. The V gene's germline CDR1 is SQVTM and CDR2 ANQGSEA. CDR3 residues: CSVERVDPYEQYF. CDR3 coding DNA: TGCAGCGTTGAAAGGGTTGACCCCTACGAGCAGTACTTC.

The chain recombines TRBV4-1 with TRBJ2-2; 7 positions agree with TRBD2. Trimming removed 4 bases from V and 3 bases from J; junction bases left unmatched: 5. The CDR3 sequence is 15 residues long. CDR1 is MGHRA and CDR2 is YSYEKL in the germline V gene. CDR3 nucleotides: TGCGCCAGCAGCCGCCTGGGAGGGGACACCGGGGAGCTGTTTTTT. It encodes CASSRLGGDTGELFF.

The rearrangement links TRBV29-1 to TRBJ1-2, with a tentative D call TRBD1 (6 bases). The CDR3 length is 13 residues. The V and J ends lost 4 bases and 5 bases respectively, with 14 bases between them. CDR1 is SQVTM, CDR2 ANQGSEA, per germline. The CDR3 sequence: CSVGLGARYGYTF. The DNA for the CDR3 is TGCAGCGTTGGGTTGGGGGCGAGGTATGGCTACACCTTC.

This chain uses TRBV4-2 with TRBJ2-2; 13 bases align to TRBD2. Trimming cost V 0 bases and J 6 bases; bases outside gene matches: 7. CDR1 and CDR2 from the germline V gene are LGHNA and YNFKEQ. The CDR3 consists of 18 residues. DNA for the CDR3: TGTGCCAGCAGCCAAGACCGATTAGGACTAGCGGGAGCCGGGGAGCTGTTTTTT. Translated, it gives CASSQDRLGLAGAGELFF.

The V gene is TRBV29-1, the J gene TRBJ1-1; D unclear. The ends were cut back, 6 bases at V and 7 bases at J, with 9 bases in the middle. CDR3 length: 10 residues. Germline lookup yields CDR1 SQVTM and CDR2 ANQGSEA. In DNA, the CDR3 is TGCAGCGTCGAGTGGAGTGAAGCTTTCTTT. Protein: CSVEWSEAFF.

The table lists this clonotype with a few counts. The CDR3 region is CASSLTSSGTRNEQFF. The CDR3 region has the DNA TGTGCCAGCAGCCTAACCTCCTCCGGGACTAGGAATGAGCAGTTCTTC. The rearrangement joins TRBV3-1 to TRBJ2-1; 8 bases are shared with TRBD2. CDR1 is LGHDT and CDR2 is YNNKEL in the germline V gene (reference sequence). V lost 4 bases to trimming and J lost 7 bases; unmatched junction nucleotides: 12. This CDR3 is 16 amino acids long.

This chain joins TRBV28 and TRBJ1-2; D gene uncertain. V gave up 8 bases and J gave up 4 bases, with 20 bases separating them. Germline V gives CDR1 MDHEN, CDR2 SYDVKM. This CDR3 has 15 amino acids. CDR3 in amino acids: CASVGSSTKGYGYTF. DNA of the CDR3: TGTGCCAGCGTGGGCAGCTCCACCAAGGGCTATGGCTACACCTTC.

This clonotype turned up a few times. The chain employs TRBV7-9 and TRBJ1-3; D possibly corresponds to TRBD1 (6 bases). Deletions cut 3 bases from V and 3 bases from J, with 9 bases between. Germline V gene lookup returns CDR1 SEHNR and CDR2 FQNEAQ (reference sequence). The CDR3 loop spans 14 amino acids. Written as DNA, the CDR3 is TGTGCCAGCAGCTTTTCAGGGGATGGAAACACCATATATTTT. It codes for CASSFSGDGNTIYF.

This chain uses TRBV20-1 with TRBJ1-5; D uncertain. The CDR3 has 16 amino acids. The germline CDR1 and CDR2 sequences are DFQATT and SNEGSKA (reference sequence). Trimming pared 3 bases from V and 2 bases from J, leaving 17 bases between. The CDR3 DNA follows: TGCAGTGCTAGGAGGATAAGCAATCAGGGCAATCAGCCCCAGCATTTT. Translated, it gives CSARRISNQGNQPQHF.

This clonotype was counted a single time. This rearrangement joins TRBV9 to TRBJ2-3; a possible D gene is TRBD2 (5 bases). Per the germline V gene, CDR1 is SGDLS and CDR2 is YYNGEE. Deletions cut 4 bases from V and 3 bases from J, with 15 bases between. The CDR3 consists of 15 residues. For the CDR3, the DNA is TGTGCCAGCAGCCCGGACCTCCGAGGGACAGATACGCAGTATTTT. This translates into CASSPDLRGTDTQYF.

The rearrangement uses TRBV7-6 and TRBJ1-1; a possible D gene is TRBD1 (5 bases). Germline CDR1 is SGHVS and CDR2 is FNYEAQ. The CDR3 is 13 amino acids. V was cut by 5 bases and J by 7 bases, with 14 bases left in between. The CDR3 DNA sequence: TGTGCCAGCAGCCCCTACGGGGGGATTGAAGCTTTCTTT. As protein: CASSPYGGIEAFF.

V and J are TRBV7-6 and TRBJ2-2; tentatively, D is TRBD1 (5 bases). Trimming stripped 5 bases from V and 5 bases from J, with 12 bases between. Germline assignment: CDR1 SGHVS and CDR2 FNYEAQ. This CDR3 spans 14 amino acids. The CDR3 nucleotides are TGTGCCAGCAGCCCCAGGGCCCATACCGGGGAGCTGTTTTTT. This translates into CASSPRAHTGELFF. Supplemented by reference TRBV7-6 and TRBJ2-2, the full variable domain reads GAGVSQSPRYKVTKRGQDVALRCDPISGHVSLYWYRQALGQGPEFLTYFNYEAQQDKSGLPNDRFSAERPEGSISTLTIQRTEQRDSAMYRCASSPRAHTGELFFGEGSRLTVL.

This clonotype was seen more than once but under ten times. The chain has TRBV5-6 and TRBJ2-1; TRBD1 agrees at 10 bases. V was clipped by 1 base and J by 3 bases; unmatched bases: 4. This CDR3 is 16 amino acids long. CDR1 is SGHDT, CDR2 YYEEEE, per germline. The CDR3 DNA reads as TGTGCCAGCAGCTTGAGTGGACAGGGGGTCTACAATGAGCAGTTCTTC. Residues: CASSLSGQGVYNEQFF.

The chain uses TRBV24-1 and TRBJ2-7; the match to TRBD2 covers 10 bases. Germline CDR1 KGHDR, CDR2 SFDVKD. The length of the CDR3 is 15 residues. V lost 4 bases to trimming and J lost 2 bases; unmatched junction nucleotides: 4. This CDR3 is CATSDPSGGPYEQYF. CDR3 bases: TGTGCCACCAGTGACCCTAGCGGGGGTCCCTACGAGCAGTACTTC.

This clonotype was counted a few times. V usage is TRBV7-9 and J usage is TRBJ1-1, with D perhaps TRBD1 (6 bases). CDR1 and CDR2 from the germline V gene are SEHNR and FQNEAQ (reference sequence). Trimming stripped 5 bases from V and 1 base from J, with 23 bases between. This CDR3 spans 18 amino acids. This chain's CDR3 is CASSVDPGQTQANTEAFF. The CDR3 DNA reads TGTGCCAGCAGCGTAGACCCTGGACAGACCCAAGCGAACACTGAAGCTTTCTTT. The variable domain in full, with the rest retrieved from reference TRBV7-9 and TRBJ1-1, is DTGVSQNPRHKITKRGQNVTFRCDPISEHNRLYWYRQTLGQGPEFLTYFQNEAQLEKSRLLSDRFSAERPKGSFSTLEIQRTEQGDSAMYLCASSVDPGQTQANTEAFFGQGTRLTVV.

This clonotype has ten or more counts. This sequence joins TRBV5-8 and TRBJ1-2; D remains unclear. Germline V gives CDR1 SGHTS, CDR2 YDEGEE. The ends were cut back, 0 bases at V and 1 base at J, with 7 bases in the middle. CDR3 length: 14 residues. The CDR3 protein is CASSLEWFNYGYTF. The CDR3 DNA reads as TGTGCCAGCAGCTTGGAGTGGTTTAACTATGGCTACACCTTC.

The rearrangement links TRBV6-6 to TRBJ2-3; 9 nucleotides line up with TRBD2. This CDR3 region has 16 residues. CDR1 and CDR2 from the germline V gene are MNHNY and SVGAGI (reference sequence). The ends lost 6 bases at V and 1 base at J; junction bases unmatched: 8. The CDR3 DNA reads as TGTGCCAGCAGCATTCGGGCTAGCGGGGGCACAGATACGCAGTATTTT. It is translated as CASSIRASGGTDTQYF.

This clonotype was observed a handful of times. This rearrangement joins TRBV19 to TRBJ1-5; the D gene is possibly TRBD1 (6 bases). The V end was cut by 6 bases, the J end by 7 bases, with 13 bases between. CDR1 is LNHDA, CDR2 SQIVND, per germline (reference sequence). The CDR3 is made up of 13 amino acids. The CDR3 loop reads CASSSTGYQPQHF. CDR3 in DNA: TGTGCCAGTAGCTCCACAGGGTACCAGCCCCAGCATTTT.

This clonotype was counted a single time. One end of the junction varies from germline; a read error may be responsible. The chain couples TRBV29-1 to TRBJ1-4; TRBD1 is a possible D gene (5 bases). Germline V CDR1 and CDR2: SQVTM, ANQGSEA. The CDR3 contains 13 residues. This chain's CDR3 is CSVAGPTNEKLIF. CDR3 DNA sequence: TGCAGCGTTGCGGGACCAACTAATGAAAAACTGATTTTT.

This clonotype has at least ten counts. The chain carries TRBV10-3 and TRBJ2-7, with 7 nucleotides matching TRBD1. Per the germline V gene, CDR1 is ENHRY and CDR2 is SYGVKD. The CDR3 has 14 residues. V lost 6 bases and J lost 3; bases outside the gene matches: 8. The CDR3 reads CAISQGDTYYEQYF. The CDR3 nucleotides read TGTGCCATCAGCCAGGGGGACACCTACTACGAGCAGTACTTC.

This clonotype has just a few counts. V and J are TRBV11-2 and TRBJ1-6; no firm D call. Germline V lookup: CDR1 SGHAT, CDR2 FQNNGV. V was cut by 1 base and J by 7 bases, with 5 bases left in between. The CDR3 spans 13 residues. The CDR3 sequence: CASSLGTNSPLHF. In DNA, the CDR3 is TGTGCCAGCAGCTTAGGGACGAATTCACCCCTCCACTTT.

This chain joins TRBV29-1 and TRBJ2-1, with 11 positions matching TRBD2. The V gene end was trimmed by 6 bases and the J gene end by 6 bases; junction bases not matched to a gene: 7. The CDR3 contains 14 residues. Germline-derived CDR1 and CDR2 are SQVTM and ANQGSEA. The CDR3 bases are TGCAGCGTAGATTGGACTAGCGGGCTCAATGAGCAGTTCTTC. It translates to CSVDWTSGLNEQFF.